This TCR beta chain was identified during a study of OX40 agonist ivuxolimab in advanced cancers. For the study at large: People who had prior anti-PD-1, anti-PD-L1 or anti-CTLA-4 therapy could take part, and roughly 44% had some. Partial responses occurred in three patients (one hepatocellular carcinoma, two cutaneous melanoma). Study conclusions and caveats: Antigen specificity of clonally expanded peripheral T cells was not established.

About this clone: The antigen remains undetermined.

The V and J ends lost 1 base and 2 bases respectively, with 8 bases between them. CDR3 length: 14 residues. Per the germline V gene, CDR1 is SGHRS and CDR2 is YFSETQ. Profiled with immunoSEQ multiplex PCR; TCRdb holds only in-frame clones, not every one. The table includes about 78,000 clones, 80% to 90% detected once. The receptor's source is an adult with an advanced solid tumor such as melanoma, head and neck, liver or kidney cancer. V is TRBV5-1 and J is TRBJ2-3; D ambiguous. Specimen: CD4+ or CD8+ T cells sorted from blood, collected in a trial of the OX40 agonist ivuxolimab. CDR3 DNA: TGCGCCAGCAGCTTGATTCCTGACACAGATACGCAGTATTTT. It is translated as CASSLIPDTDTQYF.